These 20 T cell receptor beta chains came from one sample sequenced in a study of T-cell reconstitution after alpha-beta-depleted transplantation in children (dated by TCRdb to the mid-2010s). Read against the paper, the sample's treatment or condition label means: allogeneic hematopoietic cell transplantation with graft depleted of TCRalphabeta T cells and CD19 B cells. The library was built by means of PCR. The data were produced on an Illumina HiSeq 2500. To normalize quantification of the TCRbeta repertoire, the TCR libraries were built with molecular barcoding that relied on unique molecular identifiers. TCRdb itself trimmed the public reads at Q25 with fastp, ran MiXCR and retained productive beta chains. Identical CDR3 proteins give one entry, which carries the most common genes and DNA. The sample table lists about 230,000 distinct CDR3 sequences, roughly a tenth of them with a count of one. The ten largest clonotypes hold 28% of the sample.

The specimen was PBMCs, collected before TCRalphabeta/CD19-depleted stem cell transplant. These receptor sequences come from a child under two years old with acute myeloid leukemia, due to receive a stem cell transplant.

This clonotype was recorded at least ten times. V and J are TRBV28 and TRBJ2-3, with D possibly matching TRBD1 (5 bases). This CDR3 region has 14 residues. The germline V gene has CDR1 MDHEN and CDR2 SYDVKM. Trimming left V 4 bases short and J 2 bases short, with 10 bases between. CDR3 nucleotide sequence: TGTGCCAGCAGTTCGACAGCTAACACAGATACGCAGTATTTT. This sequence encodes CASSSTANTDTQYF.

This clonotype has at least ten counts. J is TRBJ2-1 and V is TRBV7-9, with D possibly matching TRBD2 (6 bases). Germline V gene sequence: CDR1 SEHNR, CDR2 FQNEAQ (reference sequence). Trimming left V 5 bases short and J 8 bases short, with 19 bases between. This CDR3 is built from 15 residues. For the CDR3, the DNA is TGTGCCAGCAGCGCCGGAGCGGGCCACCAGGATGAGCAGTTCTTC. Protein product: CASSAGAGHQDEQFF.

Many counts were recorded for this clonotype. This chain connects TRBV24-1 to TRBJ2-1, with 8 bases that match TRBD2. V trimming: 2 bases; J trimming: 3 bases; junction bases outside the gene matches: 5. Germline V gene data show CDR1 as KGHDR and CDR2 as SFDVKD. The CDR3 has 16 amino acids. This CDR3 is CATSDSSGRGYNEQFF. For the CDR3, the DNA is TGTGCCACCAGTGATTCCAGCGGGAGAGGCTACAATGAGCAGTTCTTC.

The chain joins TRBV30 to TRBJ1-1, with TRBD1 matching 7 bases. Germline lookup yields CDR1 GTSNPN and CDR2 SVGIG (reference sequence). V shed 2 bases, J shed 0 bases, and the junction held 6 bases outside the gene matches. This CDR3 has 15 residues. In DNA form, the CDR3 reads TGTGCCTGGAGTCTAACAGGGGTGATGAACACTGAAGCTTTCTTT. It encodes CAWSLTGVMNTEAFF.

The sample holds many counts of this clonotype. The chain links TRBV24-1 to TRBJ2-2; no firm D call. Germline assignment: CDR1 KGHDR and CDR2 SFDVKD. CDR3 length: 13 amino acids. V was shortened by 5 bases and J by 7 bases, with 10 bases between the two germline ends. This chain's CDR3 is CATSVDVVGELFF. For the CDR3, the DNA is TGTGCCACCAGTGTCGATGTGGTCGGGGAGCTGTTTTTT.

This clonotype was observed at least ten times. The chain employs TRBV7-9 and TRBJ2-1, with a possible D match to TRBD2 (6 bases). The CDR3 runs to 11 residues. The V end was cut by 11 bases, the J end by 10 bases, with 15 bases between. Germline CDR1 and CDR2: SEHNR and FQNEAQ (reference sequence). CDR3 sequence: CAWGGPREQFF. The CDR3 DNA sequence: TGTGCCTGGGGAGGCCCTCGGGAGCAGTTCTTC.

At least ten counts were recorded for this clonotype. V and J are TRBV4-3 and TRBJ2-6; D not certain. Trimming stripped 0 bases from V and 0 bases from J, with 6 bases between. The CDR3 extends over 16 amino acids. Per germline, CDR1 LGHNA and CDR2 YSLEER. The CDR3 loop reads CASSQDHASGANVLTF. DNA of the CDR3: TGCGCCAGCAGCCAAGATCACGCCTCTGGGGCCAACGTCCTGACTTTC.

This clonotype was recorded at least ten times. J is TRBJ2-1 and V is TRBV11-2; D unclear. Trimming removed 0 bases from V and 4 bases from J, with 4 bases in between. CDR1 and CDR2 (germline): SGHAT, FQNNGV. CDR3 length: 13 residues. The CDR3 sequence: CASSLEPYNEQFF. DNA of the CDR3: TGTGCCAGCAGCTTAGAGCCGTACAATGAGCAGTTCTTC.

This clonotype was picked up many times. The rearrangement uses TRBV7-2 and TRBJ1-2, with no clear D. CDR1 SGHTA and CDR2 FQGNSA come from the germline V gene. The V end lost 0 bases, the J end lost 1 base, and 6 bases lay between the germline ends. The CDR3 runs to 14 residues. The CDR3, as DNA: TGTGCCAGCAGCTTAGCGTCTGTTAACTATGGCTACACCTTC. It codes for CASSLASVNYGYTF.

The chain links TRBV7-8 to TRBJ1-5, with TRBD1 matching 12 bases. Germline lookup yields CDR1 SGHVS and CDR2 FQNEAQ. CDR3 length: 16 residues. Trimming cost V 5 bases and J 4 bases; bases outside gene matches: 6. This chain's CDR3 is CASSPRDRGPNQPQHF. The CDR3 bases are TGTGCCAGCAGCCCCCGGGACAGGGGGCCGAATCAGCCCCAGCATTTT.

This clonotype has ten or more counts. V is TRBV10-3 and J is TRBJ2-1, with 10 bases matching TRBD1. CDR3 size: 12 residues. Germline CDR1 ENHRY, CDR2 SYGVKD. The V segment lost 7 bases and the J segment 13 bases; nucleotides outside the gene matches: 7. This CDR3 is CAITGTGDRQFF. In nucleotides, the CDR3 is TGTGCCATCACTGGGACAGGGGATCGCCAGTTCTTC.

This clonotype was observed many times. The V and J genes are TRBV2 and TRBJ1-1; a weak D match, TRBD1 (5 bases). The germline V and J ends were trimmed by 2 bases and 6 bases, with 7 bases remaining between them. CDR1 and CDR2 (germline): SNHLY, FYNNEI. The length of the CDR3 is 12 residues. The CDR3 region is CASSERGPEAFF. For the CDR3, the DNA is TGTGCCAGCAGTGAAAGGGGACCTGAAGCTTTCTTT.

This clonotype showed up many times. The CDR3, as DNA: TGCAGCGTTACCCGGGACGGCAATGGCTACACCTTC. Translation gives CSVTRDGNGYTF. This chain connects TRBV29-1 to TRBJ1-2; perhaps TRBD1 as D (5 bases). Trimming removed 5 bases from V and 6 bases from J, with 13 bases in between. Per the germline V gene, CDR1 is SQVTM and CDR2 is ANQGSEA. This CDR3 spans 12 amino acids.

This clonotype was counted at least ten times. V is TRBV5-1 and J is TRBJ1-2; no reliable D call. CDR3 size: 14 residues. V lost 4 bases, J lost 7 bases, and 17 bases lay in between. Germline values: CDR1 SGHRS, CDR2 YFSETQ. In DNA, the CDR3 is TGCGCCAGCAGCAGCCCGGACGGGGTCACTGGCTACACCTTC. It translates to CASSSPDGVTGYTF.

This clonotype came up a few times. The chain recombines TRBV12-3 or TRBV12-4 with TRBJ2-5; 9 nucleotides line up with TRBD2. The V segment lost 4 bases and the J segment 3 bases; nucleotides outside the gene matches: 6. The CDR3 covers 15 residues. CDR3 sequence (DNA): TGTGCCAGCAGTTCCATAGCGGGGGTAGAAGAGACCCAGTACTTC. This gives the protein CASSSIAGVEETQYF.

This clonotype was recorded many times. V is TRBV14 and J is TRBJ2-1; D unclear. The V gene's germline CDR1 is SGHDN and CDR2 FVKESK. The CDR3 loop spans 11 amino acids. V lost 1 base to trimming and J lost 15 bases, with 10 bases between them. CDR3: CASSQGALTFF. CDR3 DNA: TGTGCCAGCAGCCAAGGGGCCCTGACGTTCTTC.

This clonotype has at least ten counts. This rearrangement joins TRBV6-5 to TRBJ2-5, with 8 bases matching TRBD1. The CDR3 is 15 amino acids. Germline V gene lookup returns CDR1 MNHEY and CDR2 SVGAGI. V shed 3 bases, J shed 6 bases, and the junction held 9 bases outside the gene matches. CDR3 residues: CASSYMTGVGKTQYF. For the CDR3, the DNA is TGTGCCAGCAGTTATATGACAGGGGTCGGTAAGACCCAGTACTTC.

This clonotype was counted at least ten times. The chain couples TRBV12-3 or TRBV12-4 to TRBJ1-5; D is undetermined. CDR3 length: 14 amino acids. Trimming took off 3 bases at V and 3 bases at J, with 9 bases between the two ends. CDR3 region: CASSFSADNQPQHF. Here the CDR3 DNA reads TGTGCCAGCAGTTTTTCGGCAGACAATCAGCCCCAGCATTTT.

This clonotype came up many times. The chain has TRBV5-5 and TRBJ2-1, with unresolved D. CDR3 length equals 12 residues. Germline V gives CDR1 SGHKS, CDR2 YYEKEE (reference sequence). Deletions cut 5 bases from V and 7 bases from J, with 10 bases between. CDR3 sequence reads: CASSFQTNEQFF. CDR3 bases: TGTGCCAGCAGTTTCCAGACGAATGAGCAGTTCTTC.

This clonotype was seen ten or more times. V and J are TRBV2 and TRBJ2-1; 9 nucleotides agree with TRBD2. The trim removed 11 bases at V and 8 bases at J, leaving 10 bases unmatched. The CDR3 has 13 residues. Germline loops: CDR1 SNHLY, CDR2 FYNNEI. In nucleotides, the CDR3 is TGTGCCGCTAGCGGGAATCTCTCGGATGAGCAGTTCTTC. It translates to CAASGNLSDEQFF.